A selection of T cell receptor beta chains follows, all from one sample in a study of blood T cell repertoires in COVID-19. Sequencing was performed with immunoSEQ multiplex PCR; in TCRdb, only in-frame clones are kept and a portion is missing. The table lists a few hundred thousand clones, around nine tenths of them singletons. Sequenced: PBMCs or T cells enriched from blood (not recorded which). The receptors here all came from a woman aged 45-59 years who had recovered from COVID-19. The conserved cysteine and the conserved F or W are not part of the CDR3 here.

v_call: TRBV3-1/TRBV3-2; j_call: TRBJ2-1; cdr3_aa: ASSRANEQF
v_call: TRBV18; j_call: TRBJ2-1; cdr3_aa: ASSTRLDSSSYNEQF
v_call: TRBV15; j_call: TRBJ1-4; cdr3_aa: ATSRDHGTQSTRNEKLF
v_call: TRBV25-1; j_call: TRBJ1-1; cdr3_aa: ASSEGNRAEAF
v_call: TRBV7-9; j_call: TRBJ2-7; cdr3_aa: ASSPRTGRSYEQY
v_call: TRBV11-2; j_call: TRBJ2-1; cdr3_aa: ASSGLPLAENNEQF
v_call: TRBV29-1; j_call: TRBJ1-1; cdr3_aa: SVDAPRNTEAF
v_call: TRBV5-1; j_call: TRBJ2-1; cdr3_aa: ASSRLTGTSGVNEQF
v_call: TRBV5-1; j_call: TRBJ2-3; cdr3_aa: ASSLGTGVGTDTQY
v_call: TRBV19; j_call: TRBJ1-4; cdr3_aa: ASRLQGAGEKLF
v_call: TRBV3-1/TRBV3-2; j_call: TRBJ1-3; cdr3_aa: ASSQEGAVEVSGNTIY
v_call: TRBV4-1; j_call: TRBJ1-2; cdr3_aa: ASSREQGNYGYT
v_call: TRBV6-2/TRBV6-3; j_call: TRBJ1-5; cdr3_aa: ASSYSAGRQPQH
v_call: TRBV3-1/TRBV3-2; j_call: TRBJ2-1; cdr3_aa: ASSQDLAVYYNEQF
v_call: TRBV19; j_call: TRBJ2-2; cdr3_aa: ASSIRQNTGELF
v_call: TRBV11-2; j_call: TRBJ1-4; cdr3_aa: ASSLGKGPNEKLF
v_call: TRBV5-1; j_call: TRBJ2-1; cdr3_aa: ASSWPFEDGALDEQF
v_call: TRBV14; j_call: TRBJ1-6; cdr3_aa: ASSRGQLYNSPLH
v_call: TRBV6-5; j_call: TRBJ1-2; cdr3_aa: ASSYSGGSYGYT
v_call: TRBV7-2; j_call: TRBJ2-5; cdr3_aa: ASSVAGVQETQY
v_call: TRBV7-2; j_call: TRBJ1-4; cdr3_aa: ASSRSAGRSEKLF
v_call: TRBV2; j_call: TRBJ1-2; cdr3_aa: ASSRTDTNYGYT
v_call: TRBV7-9; j_call: TRBJ1-2; cdr3_aa: ASSLQGGNYGYT
v_call: TRBV27; j_call: TRBJ2-7; cdr3_aa: ASSNTNSYEQY
v_call: TRBV6-5; j_call: TRBJ1-5; cdr3_aa: ASKALDRGLQPQH
v_call: TRBV4-1; j_call: TRBJ2-1; cdr3_aa: ASSQVGKGRDEQF
v_call: TRBV29-1; j_call: TRBJ2-7; cdr3_aa: SVVSGIYEQY
v_call: TRBV4-3; j_call: TRBJ1-3; cdr3_aa: ASSQDYPGINTIY
v_call: TRBV6-1; j_call: TRBJ2-7; cdr3_aa: ASSELLAGGFEQY
v_call: TRBV25-1; j_call: TRBJ2-1; cdr3_aa: ASSLAAGDRTEQF
v_call: TRBV5-1; j_call: TRBJ1-3; cdr3_aa: ASSHDRGVGNTIY
v_call: TRBV19; j_call: TRBJ2-1; cdr3_aa: ASSTQGGPYNEQF
v_call: TRBV19; j_call: TRBJ1-5; cdr3_aa: ASSTGDNQPQH
v_call: TRBV30; j_call: TRBJ2-7; cdr3_aa: AAGTGDEQY
v_call: TRBV19; j_call: TRBJ2-3; cdr3_aa: ASKLAGNPQSTDTQY
v_call: TRBV12-3/TRBV12-4; j_call: TRBJ1-2; cdr3_aa: ASSQDRGYGYT